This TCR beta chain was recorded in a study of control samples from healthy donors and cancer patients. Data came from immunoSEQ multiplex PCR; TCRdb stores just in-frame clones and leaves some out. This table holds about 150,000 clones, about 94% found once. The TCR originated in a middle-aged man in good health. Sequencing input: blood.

The CDR3 sequence is CASSQIHIAREGTPYEQYF. The CDR3 bases are TGTGCCAGCAGCCAAATTCATATAGCGCGGGAGGGAACCCCCTACGAGCAGTACTTC. The chain employs TRBV3-1 (or the pseudogene TRBV3-2) and TRBJ2-7, with 9 bases identical to TRBD2. CDR3 length equals 19 residues. The V segment lost 2 bases and the J segment 2 bases; nucleotides outside the gene matches: 16. Germline V gene lookup returns CDR1 LGHDT and CDR2 YNNKEL (reference sequence).